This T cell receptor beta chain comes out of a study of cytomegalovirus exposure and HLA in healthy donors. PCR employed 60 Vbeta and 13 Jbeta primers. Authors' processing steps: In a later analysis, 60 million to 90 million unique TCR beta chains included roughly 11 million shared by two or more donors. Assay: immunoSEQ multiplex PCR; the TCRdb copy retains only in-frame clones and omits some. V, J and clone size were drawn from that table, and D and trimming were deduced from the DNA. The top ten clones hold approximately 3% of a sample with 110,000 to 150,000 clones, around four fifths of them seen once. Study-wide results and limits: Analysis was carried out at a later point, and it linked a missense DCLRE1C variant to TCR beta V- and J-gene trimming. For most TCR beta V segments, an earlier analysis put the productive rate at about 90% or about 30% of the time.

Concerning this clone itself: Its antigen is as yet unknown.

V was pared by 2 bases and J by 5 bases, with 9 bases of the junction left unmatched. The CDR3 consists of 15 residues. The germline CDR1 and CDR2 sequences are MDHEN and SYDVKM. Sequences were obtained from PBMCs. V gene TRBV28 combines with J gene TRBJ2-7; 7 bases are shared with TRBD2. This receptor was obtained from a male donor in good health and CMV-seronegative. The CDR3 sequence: CASSLRAGDPHEQYF. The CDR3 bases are TGTGCCAGCAGTTTACGGGCGGGAGATCCCCACGAGCAGTACTTC.